The 18 T cell receptor beta chains in this list originate from one sample, sequenced in a study of a mutant IDH1 vaccine in newly diagnosed glioma. The antigens these receptors bind are not known. Time point reported: week 47, end of study. Each vaccine dose was 300 ug of mutant IDH1 20-mer peptide, with topical imiquimod. This table comes from immunoSEQ multiplex PCR, and its TCRdb copy is limited to in-frame clones, with some not included. The table has around 50,000 clones, less than 70% seen once. The input for sequencing was peripheral blood mononuclear cells (PBMCs), taken from a glioma patient whose treatment included an IDH1 peptide vaccine. These receptors all stem from a middle-aged man with glioma. Some clones in this sample may be carry-over from other donors' samples.

V and J are TRBV7-9 and TRBJ1-5; D is possibly TRBD1 (6 bases). Trimming removed 1 base from V and 4 bases from J, with 11 bases in between. Looked up from germline, CDR1 is SEHNR and CDR2 is FQNEAQ (reference sequence). The CDR3 sequence is 15 residues long. For the CDR3, the DNA is TGTGCCAGCAGCTTAGGTGTCAGGGGAAATCAGCCCCAGCATTTT. The encoded protein is CASSLGVRGNQPQHF. The full variable domain, rest sourced from reference TRBV7-9 and TRBJ1-5, is DTGVSQNPRHKITKRGQNVTFRCDPISEHNRLYWYRQTLGQGPEFLTYFQNEAQLEKSRLLSDRFSAERPKGSFSTLEIQRTEQGDSAMYLCASSLGVRGNQPQHFGDGTRLSIL.

CDR3 protein: CASSQVADSPLHF. The DNA of the CDR3 is TGTGCCAGCAGCCAAGTAGCGGATTCACCCCTCCACTTT. The chain links TRBV4-2 to TRBJ1-6; D gene unclear. V was pared by 1 base and J by 8 bases, with 6 bases between. Per germline, CDR1 LGHNA and CDR2 YNFKEQ. This CDR3 contains 13 residues.

V is TRBV10-2 and J is TRBJ2-7, with 14 positions matching TRBD2. The V gene end was trimmed by 6 bases and the J gene end by 6 bases; junction bases not matched to a gene: 1. Germline CDR1 WSHSY, CDR2 SAAADI. The length of the CDR3 is 13 residues. In DNA, the CDR3 is TGCGCCAGCAGGACTAGCGGGGGGGGCGAGCAGTACTTC. Encoded protein: CASRTSGGGEQYF.

The rearrangement uses TRBV19 and TRBJ2-7; 9 positions match TRBD1. Germline V CDR1 and CDR2: LNHDA, SQIVND (reference sequence). V was pared by 5 bases and J by 3 bases, with 8 bases of the junction left unmatched. The CDR3 has 15 amino acids. CDR3 residues: CASSFGTGKIYEQYF. The CDR3 DNA reads TGTGCCAGTAGTTTCGGGACAGGGAAGATCTACGAGCAGTACTTC.

The genes are TRBV10-3 and TRBJ2-7; 11 bases map to TRBD2. J was trimmed by 4 bases and V by 10 bases; bases with no gene match: 9. Germline V lookup: CDR1 ENHRY, CDR2 SYGVKD. The CDR3 extends over 14 amino acids. CDR3: CATVSVAGGYEQYF. CDR3 DNA sequence: TGTGCCACTGTTTCTGTAGCGGGGGGGTACGAGCAGTACTTC.

The rearrangement joins TRBV18 to TRBJ2-2; D is tentatively TRBD1 or TRBD2 (5 bases each). The V gene lost 2 bases and the J gene lost 5 bases, with 15 bases spanning the gap. The CDR3 is made up of 16 amino acids. Germline V gene sequence: CDR1 KGHSH, CDR2 LQKENI. CDR3 protein: CASSPVTGTETGELFF. CDR3 nucleotide sequence: TGTGCCAGCTCACCAGTCACCGGGACCGAAACCGGGGAGCTGTTTTTT.

This clone showed up just a few times. The rearrangement joins TRBV2 to TRBJ1-5; D is ambiguous. Germline CDR1 reads SNHLY; CDR2 reads FYNNEI. The CDR3 runs to 13 residues. Trimming cost V 9 bases and J 3 bases, with 12 bases left between them. CDR3 loop: CASSSEINQPQHF. The CDR3 bases are TGTGCCAGTTCCTCGGAGATCAATCAGCCCCAGCATTTT.

This chain connects TRBV30 to TRBJ2-5, with 7 bases identical to TRBD2. Per germline, CDR1 GTSNPN and CDR2 SVGIG (reference sequence). The CDR3 loop spans 14 amino acids. J gave up 2 bases and V 2 bases, and 5 bases lay outside the gene matches. CDR3 nucleotides: TGTGCCTGGAGTCACGGGGGACTACAAGAGACCCAGTACTTC. Amino acid sequence: CAWSHGGLQETQYF.

The rearrangement links TRBV27 to TRBJ2-3; 13 nucleotides align to TRBD2. The germline V gene encodes CDR1 MNHEY and CDR2 SMNVEV (reference sequence). This CDR3 region has 17 residues. The trim removed 4 bases at V and 1 base at J, leaving 5 bases unmatched. DNA of the CDR3: TGTGCCAGCAGTTGGGCGACTAGCGGGGGGCGCACAGATACGCAGTATTTT. Translated: CASSWATSGGRTDTQYF.

The chain couples TRBV7-2 to TRBJ2-5; TRBD2 matches at 7 bases. CDR3 length equals 13 residues. After removal of 2 bases from V and 4 bases from J, the junction contained 1 base not matched to a gene. Germline CDR1 SGHTA, CDR2 FQGNSA. This CDR3 is CASSLTSVETQYF. DNA for the CDR3: TGTGCCAGCAGCTTAACTAGCGTAGAGACCCAGTACTTC. The full variable domain, rest sourced from reference TRBV7-2 and TRBJ2-5, is GAGVSQSPSNKVTEKGKDVELRCDPISGHTALYWYRQSLGQGLEFLIYFQGNSAPDKSGLPSDRFSAERTGGSVSTLTIQRTQQEDSAVYLCASSLTSVETQYFGPGTRLLVL.

The chain is built from TRBV2 and TRBJ1-6; no firm D call. CDR3 size: 13 residues. Germline V gene data show CDR1 as SNHLY and CDR2 as FYNNEI. Trimming stripped 3 bases from V and 10 bases from J, with 10 bases between. CDR3 sequence reads: CASSDTEDSPLHF. In DNA, the CDR3 is TGTGCCAGCAGTGATACCGAGGACTCACCCCTCCACTTT.

In this sample, this clone turned up a few times. The chain joins TRBV4-1 to TRBJ1-2; D might be TRBD1 (5 bases). CDR1 is MGHRA and CDR2 is YSYEKL in the germline V gene. V was trimmed by 1 base and J by 8 bases, leaving 20 bases between them. The CDR3 length is 16 residues. The CDR3: CASSQAVTGGVIGYTF. The CDR3 coding sequence is TGCGCCAGCAGCCAAGCTGTGACGGGGGGGGTAATCGGCTACACCTTC.

The chain uses TRBV19 and TRBJ2-1; D remains unclear. The CDR3 spans 13 residues. CDR1 and CDR2 (germline): LNHDA, SQIVND (reference sequence). V was shortened by 7 bases and J by 5 bases, with 12 bases between the two germline ends. The CDR3 sequence: CASKLTWDNEQFF. In DNA form, the CDR3 reads TGTGCCAGTAAGCTGACGTGGGACAATGAGCAGTTCTTC.

The chain recombines TRBV7-9 with TRBJ2-7; 11 bases fit TRBD1. The CDR3 is made up of 14 amino acids. V lost 4 bases and J lost 6; bases outside the gene matches: 5. In germline, CDR1 is SEHNR, CDR2 FQNEAQ (reference sequence). Here the CDR3 reads CASSSGQGGGEQYF. The CDR3 nucleotides read TGTGCCAGCAGCTCGGGACAGGGGGGGGGCGAGCAGTACTTC.

V usage is TRBV2 and J usage is TRBJ2-7, with 11 bases aligning to TRBD1. The CDR3 has 12 amino acids. V shed 8 bases, J shed 5 bases, and the junction held 2 bases outside the gene matches. CDR1 SNHLY and CDR2 FYNNEI come from the germline V gene. The CDR3 coding sequence is TGTGCCAGCGGGACAGGGGGGCACGAGCAGTACTTC. Its translation is CASGTGGHEQYF.

The chain joins TRBV11-2 to TRBJ2-7, with D hard to call. Germline V gene data show CDR1 as SGHAT and CDR2 as FQNNGV. There are 15 residues in the CDR3. V shed 2 bases and J shed 0 bases, with 11 bases lying between them. The CDR3 DNA sequence: TGTGCCAGCAGCTTACTTCCATCGAGCTCCTACGAGCAGTACTTC. Protein product: CASSLLPSSSYEQYF.

The CDR3 is CASSLLAGGELFF. CDR3 in DNA: TGTGCCAGCAGCTTACTGGCAGGAGGGGAGCTGTTTTTT. The chain combines TRBV7-8 with TRBJ2-2; unclear D gene. The V end was cut by 2 bases, the J end by 8 bases, with 9 bases between. CDR3 size: 13 residues. Germline lookup yields CDR1 SGHVS and CDR2 FQNEAQ.

V and J are TRBV5-1 and TRBJ1-1; tentative D call: TRBD1 (5 bases). Trimming removed 3 bases at V and 2 bases at J, with 8 bases between. The germline CDR1 and CDR2 sequences are SGHRS and YFSETQ. The CDR3 loop spans 13 amino acids. CDR3 DNA: TGCGCCAGCAGCTGGGACCGTAACACTGAAGCTTTCTTT. Its translation: CASSWDRNTEAFF. The variable domain in full, completed from reference TRBV5-1 and TRBJ1-1, reads KAGVTQTPRYLIKTRGQQVTLSCSPISGHRSVSWYQQTPGQGLQFLFEYFSETQRNKGNFPGRFSGRQFSNSRSEMNVSTLELGDSALYLCASSWDRNTEAFFGQGTRLTVV.